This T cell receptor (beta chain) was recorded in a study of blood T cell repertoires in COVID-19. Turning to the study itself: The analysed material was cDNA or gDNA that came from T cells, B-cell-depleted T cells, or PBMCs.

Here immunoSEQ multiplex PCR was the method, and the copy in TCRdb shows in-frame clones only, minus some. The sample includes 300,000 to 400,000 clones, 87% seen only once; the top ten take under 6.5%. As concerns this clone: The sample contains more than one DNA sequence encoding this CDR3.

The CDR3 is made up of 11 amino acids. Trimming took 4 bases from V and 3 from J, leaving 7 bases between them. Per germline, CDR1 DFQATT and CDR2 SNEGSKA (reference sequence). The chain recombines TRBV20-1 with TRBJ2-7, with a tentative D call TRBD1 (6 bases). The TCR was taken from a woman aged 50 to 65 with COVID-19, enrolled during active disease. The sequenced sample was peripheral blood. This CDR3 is CSATQGYEQYF. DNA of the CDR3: TGCAGTGCTACACAGGGCTACGAGCAGTACTTC.